This T cell receptor (beta chain) was sequenced during a study of Tregs in tolerant kidney transplant recipients (dated by TCRdb to about 2019). Background on the whole study: Related donors were used in the transplants with nonmyeloablative bone marrow transplantation, and mixed chimerism was transient in the human trials. TCRbeta sequencing was used in the study to identify donor-specific regulatory T cells before combined kidney and bone marrow transplantation, and the identified cells were then tracked after transplant. Broad study findings and their caveats: The most biologically relevant and donor-specific TCRbeta repertoire appeared to be identified by expanding Tregs with activated donor B cells. Donor-specific Treg expansion exceeded global Treg expansion in tolerant patients, suggesting antigen-driven rather than nonspecific expansion. For some patients the PCR primers changed over time, which made it impossible to compare the samples from those patients at the nucleotide level. Biological reproducibility was not examined directly, but technical replication error appeared to be minimal. Because the study included only a small number of patients, the results must be confirmed in larger populations and under other immunosuppression protocols.

Read against the paper, the sample's time point label means: blood sample drawn before combined kidney and bone marrow transplant. Unstimulated Tregs (CD4+CD25+CD127-), CD4+ non-Tregs (CD4+CD25-), CD4 and CD8 cells were FACS-sorted from thawed PBMCs. The patients were a handful of recipients of combined kidney and bone marrow transplants from the ITN036ST trial, and samples were available only from these trial subjects. Healthy control blood was separated into PBMCs by Ficoll density gradient and cryopreserved, and patient PBMCs were collected both before and after transplant. Genomic DNA was extracted from sorted cells with the QIAGEN DNeasy Blood and Tissue Kit for TCRbeta CDR3 sequencing. High-throughput TCRbeta CDR3 sequencing was carried out commercially through immunoSEQ, with PCR amplification with bias correction and internal controls included. Concerning the study's data processing: Unique productive TCRbeta sequences were defined by CDR3 nucleotide sequence where primers matched, and otherwise by CDR3 amino acid sequence together with Vbeta and Jbeta genes. To correct sorting error, sequences shared between sorted populations at a frequency ratio of 2:1 or less were removed; the rest were assigned to the higher population. A sequence counted as donor-reactive if, in CFSE-low cells, the sequence had a frequency of at least 0.01% and was expanded at least 5-fold compared with unstimulated cells. Repertoire divergence was quantified by Jensen-Shannon divergence using the top 100 TCRbeta sequences ranked by frequency. For samples with multiple sequencing runs, sorting error was corrected separately for each run before the runs were pooled. TCRdb retrieved this table from immuneACCESS and kept in-frame rearrangements only. Not all clones are present; in checked studies, unresolved V genes account for under half, and no reason is known for the remainder. The V and J calls and clone size come from that table; D and trimming were worked out from the DNA. The table held for this sample gives 50,000 to 65,000 clones. The ten largest clonotypes hold roughly 0.9% of the sample.

Points on this clone: What antigen it recognizes has not been identified. The CDR3 end falls 3 residues outside the read, so it is completed with the germline J gene.

Germline trimming amounts to 4 bases on V and 5 bases on J, with 8 as the count of junction bases outside the gene matches. Via the germline V gene, CDR1 is SGHRS and CDR2 YFSETQ. The CDR3, from cysteine to phenylalanine, totals 15 residues. Of the CDR3's DNA, 36 bases were read; they are in frame from base 1. The sequence came from a human donor who received a combined kidney and bone marrow transplant. Sequencing was performed on CD4+ T cells from blood, taken before the transplant. The chain is encoded by TRBV5-1 joined to TRBJ1-4; 7 junctional bases match TRBD1. The CDR3 amino acid sequence is: CASSGGMTGNEKLFF. The DNA read from the CDR3 is TGCGCCAGCAGCGGGGGGATGACAGGGAATGAAAAA.